Sequencing of this T cell receptor beta chain was carried out in a study of T cell changes during pregnancy in multiple sclerosis. With 2 bases clipped from V and 7 bases from J, the junction kept 6 bases outside the gene matches. The CDR3 contains 15 residues. Looked up from germline, CDR1 is MNHEY and CDR2 is SMNVEV (reference sequence). Repertoires were generated with immunoSEQ multiplex PCR, while TCRdb's copy carries only in-frame clones and drops some. The sample gives tens of thousands of clones, more than 85% of which show up once; 0.5% to 0.75% is in the top ten. This sequence originates from a female donor with multiple sclerosis, enrolled in a pregnancy study. Sequencing was performed on CD4+ T cells from peripheral blood mononuclear cells, taken in the third trimester of pregnancy. The chain is built from TRBV27 and TRBJ2-1; 9 nucleotides agree with TRBD1. The CDR3 sequence: CASSLGQGLRNEQFF. CDR3 nucleotides: TGTGCCAGCAGTTTAGGACAGGGGTTGAGGAATGAGCAGTTCTTC.